One and the same sample provided the 13 T cell receptor beta chains below, sequenced in a study of memory B cells and T cells in multiple sclerosis. Separate sequencing covered autoproliferating (CFSE-dim) and non-proliferating (CFSE-high) T cells from stimulus-free culture. Replicate wells were pooled after less than eight days of stimulus-free culture of more than 45 million CFSE-labeled PBMCs. Their antigens remain unidentified. Libraries were prepared by immunoSEQ multiplex PCR; TCRdb keeps only in-frame clonotypes and omits some of them. The sample has roughly 45,000 clones; over 75% are singletons. Sequencing input: PBMCs from blood kept in culture. These TCRs come from a human donor with multiple sclerosis.

With regard to this clone: This CDR3 is also generated by other DNA sequences in the sample. The chain is built from TRBV7-3 and TRBJ2-7, with TRBD2 matching 7 bases. CDR1 is SGHTA and CDR2 is FQGTGA in the germline V gene. The V segment lost 5 bases and the J segment 6 bases; nucleotides outside the gene matches: 10. The CDR3 contains 14 residues. CDR3 DNA sequence: TGTGCCAGCAGCCCAACAGGTGGGAGGGGCGAGCAGTACTTC. This codes for CASSPTGGRGEQYF.

The chain couples TRBV4-1 to TRBJ1-2, with D possibly being TRBD1 (6 bases). The germline CDR1 and CDR2 sequences are MGHRA and YSYEKL. The CDR3 contains 16 residues. Trimming took off 0 bases at V and 7 bases at J, with 18 bases between the two ends. CDR3 in DNA: TGCGCCAGCAGCCAAGATAGTCGGGGCAGGGGAGGTGGCTACACCTTC. Its translation: CASSQDSRGRGGGYTF.

V usage is TRBV4-1 and J usage is TRBJ1-1; tentatively, D is TRBD1 (5 bases). Trimming took 4 bases from V and 3 from J, leaving 15 bases between them. CDR1 and CDR2 (germline): MGHRA, YSYEKL. This CDR3 is built from 15 residues. This CDR3 is CASSPRKGRDTEAFF. The CDR3, as DNA: TGCGCCAGCAGCCCCCGGAAGGGACGAGACACTGAAGCTTTCTTT.

The chain carries TRBV9 and TRBJ1-1; D is ambiguous. The CDR3 consists of 14 residues. CDR1 and CDR2 (germline): SGDLS, YYNGEE. V dropped 3 bases and J dropped 0 bases, with 9 bases sitting between them. The CDR3 DNA follows: TGTGCCAGCAGCGCCCACACACTGAACACTGAAGCTTTCTTT. Translated: CASSAHTLNTEAFF.

This chain uses TRBV7-8 with TRBJ2-2; D ambiguous. The CDR3 is 13 amino acids. Germline lookup yields CDR1 SGHVS and CDR2 FQNEAQ. V was shortened by 3 bases and J by 1 base, with 3 bases between the two germline ends. The DNA of the CDR3 is TGTGCCAGCAGCTTCCTGAACACCGGGGAGCTGTTTTTT. It codes for CASSFLNTGELFF.

The rearrangement joins TRBV2 to TRBJ2-5; 8 bases fit TRBD2. Trimming removed 6 bases from V and 1 base from J; junction bases left unmatched: 4. CDR3 length equals 14 residues. Germline values: CDR1 SNHLY, CDR2 FYNNEI. The CDR3 nucleotides are TGTGCCAGCAGCATCGGACTAGCCCAAGAGACCCAGTACTTC. This gives the protein CASSIGLAQETQYF.

This clone turned up a few times. The gene calls are TRBV7-6 and TRBJ1-6; 8 nucleotides agree with TRBD1. The CDR3 consists of 13 residues. The junction had 5 bases not matched to a gene; V was cut back by 5 bases and J by 11 bases. Germline CDR1 reads SGHVS; CDR2 reads FNYEAQ. CDR3 amino acids: CASSPGGKAPLHF. The CDR3 DNA follows: TGTGCCAGCAGCCCAGGGGGCAAGGCACCCCTCCACTTT.

This chain links TRBV7-2 with TRBJ2-1, with D uncertain. The V and J ends lost 0 bases and 12 bases respectively, with 15 bases between them. Per the germline V gene, CDR1 is SGHTA and CDR2 is FQGNSA. There are 14 residues in the CDR3. The CDR3 region has the DNA TGTGCCAGCAGCTTAGCGAGTGTGTCAGCCGGGCAGTTCTTC. This codes for CASSLASVSAGQFF.

V gene TRBV5-1 combines with J gene TRBJ2-1; D gene uncertain. Deletions cut 2 bases from V and 5 bases from J, with 11 bases between. The CDR3 totals 14 residues. Germline-derived CDR1 and CDR2 are SGHRS and YFSETQ. CDR3 amino acids: CASSLPTENNEQFF. CDR3 nucleotides: TGCGCCAGCAGCTTACCTACAGAGAACAATGAGCAGTTCTTC.

The rearrangement links TRBV28 to TRBJ1-6; tentative D call: TRBD1 (5 bases). Trimming took 1 base from V and 7 from J, leaving 11 bases between them. The CDR3 has 15 residues. Germline V gene lookup returns CDR1 MDHEN and CDR2 SYDVKM. CDR3 nucleotide sequence: TGTGCCAGCAGTTTATCCGCGGGACCCAATTCACCCCTCCACTTT. This codes for CASSLSAGPNSPLHF.

The chain recombines TRBV28 with TRBJ1-6, with D possibly TRBD1 on 6 matching bases. CDR1 is MDHEN and CDR2 is SYDVKM in the germline V gene. V was pared by 4 bases and J by 6 bases, with 16 bases between. The CDR3 extends over 16 amino acids. The CDR3 DNA sequence: TGTGCCAGCAGTTATATAGGGGGACGGATTAATTCACCCCTCCACTTT. This gives the protein CASSYIGGRINSPLHF.

V usage is TRBV11-2 and J usage is TRBJ2-5; TRBD1 is a possible D gene (6 bases). This CDR3 has 14 residues. Deletions cut 5 bases from V and 7 bases from J, with 17 bases between. Germline V gene lookup returns CDR1 SGHAT and CDR2 FQNNGV. The CDR3 reads CASSPPGARVTQYF. As DNA, the CDR3 is TGTGCCAGCAGCCCCCCAGGGGCGCGGGTGACCCAGTACTTC.

V usage is TRBV6-5 and J usage is TRBJ2-1; perhaps TRBD2 as D (6 bases). The CDR3 totals 14 residues. The germline CDR1 and CDR2 sequences are MNHEY and SVGAGI. V lost 0 bases and J 5 bases, leaving 8 bases between the germline ends. The CDR3 sequence: CASSYSWGDNEQFF. As DNA, the CDR3 is TGTGCCAGCAGTTACTCGTGGGGGGACAATGAGCAGTTCTTC.